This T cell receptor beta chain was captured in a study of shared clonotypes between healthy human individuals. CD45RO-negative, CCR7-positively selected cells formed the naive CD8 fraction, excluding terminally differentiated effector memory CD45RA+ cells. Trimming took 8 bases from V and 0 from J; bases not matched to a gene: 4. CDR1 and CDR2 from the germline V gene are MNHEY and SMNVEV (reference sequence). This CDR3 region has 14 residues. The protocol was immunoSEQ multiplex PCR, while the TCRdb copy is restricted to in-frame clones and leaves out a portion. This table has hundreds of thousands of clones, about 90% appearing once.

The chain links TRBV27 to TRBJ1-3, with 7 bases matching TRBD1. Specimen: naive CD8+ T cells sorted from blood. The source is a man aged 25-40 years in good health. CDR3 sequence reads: CASGRTGSGNTIYF. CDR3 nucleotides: TGTGCCAGCGGGCGGACAGGCTCTGGAAACACCATATATTTT.